This T cell receptor beta chain is from a study of cytomegalovirus exposure and HLA in healthy donors. 60 Vbeta and 13 Jbeta primers were used in PCR. Clones were sequenced by immunoSEQ multiplex PCR, and TCRdb holds only the in-frame ones, with some missing. Here the sample spans 150,000 to 200,000 clones, roughly 85% being singletons. This CDR3 has 14 residues. Looked up from germline, CDR1 is KGHSH and CDR2 is LQKENI. The V end was cut by 0 bases, the J end by 1 base, with 6 bases between. The TCR comes from a woman under 30 in good health and CMV-seronegative. What was sequenced was PBMCs. The chain combines TRBV18 with TRBJ1-1, with D unresolved. In nucleotides, the CDR3 is TGTGCCAGCTCACCACCGGCAGGGAACACTGAAGCTTTCTTT. Translating it yields CASSPPAGNTEAFF.